This TCR beta chain was recorded in a study of T cells in Graves' hyperthyroidism and ophthalmopathy. There are 14 residues in the CDR3. Trimming removed 0 bases at V and 5 bases at J, with 10 bases between. The germline gives CDR1 MNHEY, CDR2 SVGAGI. RNA transcripts provided the source from which TCR beta CDR3 regions were amplified. Initially, a first-round RT-PCR of the TCR CDR3 employed the HTBI primer set. Via MiXCR, TCRdb re-called the multiplex PCR reads, giving one row per CDR3 protein. The data contain hundreds of thousands of distinct CDR3 sequences, under 45% of them seen just once; the ten biggest clones take up around 32%. This clonotype has a count of ten or more. Exclusion of patients followed from uncontrolled infection, other autoimmune disease, pregnancy or lactation.

The genes are TRBV6-5 and TRBJ1-1, with D hard to call. Sequencing used blood. The TCR was taken from a woman aged 40-49 years with Graves' hyperthyroidism. In DNA, the CDR3 is TGTGCCAGCAGTTACTCATCGGGGAGAACTGAAGCTTTCTTT. This sequence encodes CASSYSSGRTEAFF.